This entry describes one T cell receptor beta chain. The data are from a study of radiotherapy plus CTLA-4 blockade in lung cancer. For the study at large: With 31% of patients having disease control, objective responses were seen in less than 20%.

Ipilimumab CTLA-4 blockade and focal radiation were given to patients with chemo-refractory metastatic non-small-cell lung cancer. Libraries were prepared by immunoSEQ multiplex PCR; TCRdb keeps only in-frame clonotypes and omits some of them. There are about 50,000 clones in the sample; about 83% occur only once, and around 4.9% lies in the top ten. Trimming took 10 bases from V and 1 from J, leaving 11 bases between them. Germline V gene sequence: CDR1 MNHEY, CDR2 SMNVEV (reference sequence). The CDR3 is made up of 13 amino acids. The clonotype originates from a human donor with non-small cell lung cancer whose response to radiotherapy plus ipilimumab could not be evaluated. The sample here was peripheral blood, taken from a patient treated with radiotherapy plus ipilimumab. The chain employs TRBV27 and TRBJ2-1, with unresolved D. The CDR3 protein is CATAPTSYNEQFF. CDR3 sequence (DNA): TGTGCCACCGCCCCGACATCCTACAATGAGCAGTTCTTC.